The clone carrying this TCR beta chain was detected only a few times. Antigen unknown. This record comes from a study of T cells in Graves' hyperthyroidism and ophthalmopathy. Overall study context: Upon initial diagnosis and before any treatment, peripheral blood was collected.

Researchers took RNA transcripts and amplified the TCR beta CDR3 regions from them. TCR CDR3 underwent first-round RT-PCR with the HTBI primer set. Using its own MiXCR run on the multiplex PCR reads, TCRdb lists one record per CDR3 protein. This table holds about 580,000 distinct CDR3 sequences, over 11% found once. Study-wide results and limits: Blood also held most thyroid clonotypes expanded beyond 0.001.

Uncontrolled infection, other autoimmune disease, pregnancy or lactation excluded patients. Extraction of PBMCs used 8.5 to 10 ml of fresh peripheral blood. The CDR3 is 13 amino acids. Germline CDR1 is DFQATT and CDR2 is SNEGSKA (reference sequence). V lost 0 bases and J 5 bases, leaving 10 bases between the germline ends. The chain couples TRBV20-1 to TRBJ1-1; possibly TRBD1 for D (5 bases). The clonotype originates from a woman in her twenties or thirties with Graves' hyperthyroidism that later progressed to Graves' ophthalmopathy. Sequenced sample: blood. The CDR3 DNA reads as TGCAGTGCTAGAGATCTACAGGAAACTGAAGCTTTCTTT. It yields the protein CSARDLQETEAFF.